This TCR beta chain originates from a study of CXCR3-negative and CXCR3-positive naive CD8 T cells (dated by TCRdb to between 2017 and 2020). The study in broad terms: In total, 120 million to 150 million TRB reads were obtained, which works out to roughly 1.5 +/- 0.3 million reads per library. Data from around ten donors, pooled across two independent experiments, went into the diversity and physicochemical repertoire analyses. The TRBV-TRBJ cluster analysis covered naive subsets from 5 or 6 donors and memory cells from 3 donors.

Instrument used: NextSeq 550. The Human TCR Profiling Kit (MiLaboratory) was used to prepare UMI-labeled 5' RACE TRB cDNA libraries. cDNA synthesis used the entire amount of extracted RNA, and PCR amplification then used the entire amount of cDNA produced. Libraries were prepared in parallel with an identical number of PCR cycles. Regarding the original processing steps: With a requirement of at least two reads per UMI, MIGEC and MiXCR extracted about 49,000 +/- 11,000 unique UMI-labeled TRB cDNA molecules per library. An average of approximately 40,000 +/- 10,000 functional in-frame TRB CDR3 nucleotide clonotypes without stop codons was found per library. After downsampling to 5000 UMI-labeled TRB molecules per sample, diversity metrics, including normalized Shannon-Wiener and Chao1, were computed in VDJtools. VDJtools computed clonotype-size-weighted physicochemical properties of the central five CDR3 residues: interaction energy, strength, volume and Kidera factor 4. After the reads were reprocessed by TCRdb, one entry was made per CDR3 protein sequence, with no DNA. TCRdb's processing, not the authors', yielded these V and J calls. This sample's table carries 100,000 to 150,000 distinct CDR3 sequences. The ten top clones hold under 0.5% of the sample.

The paper's findings and limits, for the study overall: Within the same donor, TRBV-TRBJ usage looked similar between naive CXCR3-negative and CXCR3-positive cells, but memory cells had distinct patterns. Repertoire diversity was comparably high in both naive subsets but much lower in memory CD8+ T cells. Surface CD5, linked to self-reactivity in mice, was comparable between naive subsets; TCR interaction strength was therefore also inferred from TRB CDR3 physicochemical properties. Freshly isolated PBMCs were used for most assays because CXCR3 expression partially decreased after cryopreservation. TRB CDR3s from CXCR3-positive naive cells showed higher hydrophobicity (lower Kidera factor 4), lower energy, and higher strength and volume indices than CXCR3-negative naive cells.

Each CD8+ T cell subset was flow-sorted in triplicate, with over 250,000 cells per subset placed directly into RLT lysis buffer. Naive CD8+ T cells were defined stringently as CD45RO-CCR7+CD27+CD95- to exclude memory contaminants. Standard density gradient centrifugation was used to isolate peripheral blood mononuclear cells from buffy coats. A FACSAria III was used to flow-sort naive CXCR3-negative and CXCR3-positive CD8+ T cells. Total RNA was extracted from sorted cells using an RNeasy Mini Kit. The CDR3 covers 14 residues, taking in both the cysteine and the phenylalanine. Only the protein sequence is given. In the germline V gene (reference sequence), CDR1 corresponds to DFQATT and CDR2 to SNEGSKA. A note on this clonotype: This clone's antigen is unknown.

The origin of this receptor is a human donor in good health. Some clones in this sample may be carry-over from other donors' samples. The V and J genes are TRBV20-1 and TRBJ2-1; the D call of TRBD1 rests on TCRdb alone, since no DNA is present to check it. The specimen was naive CXCR3- CD8+ T cells from blood. The cell subset or site label, read with the paper, signifies: CD45RO-CCR7+CD27+CD95- naive CD8+ T cells lacking CXCR3 (TNR3-). This receptor has the CDR3 CSAPVEGAWDEQFF.